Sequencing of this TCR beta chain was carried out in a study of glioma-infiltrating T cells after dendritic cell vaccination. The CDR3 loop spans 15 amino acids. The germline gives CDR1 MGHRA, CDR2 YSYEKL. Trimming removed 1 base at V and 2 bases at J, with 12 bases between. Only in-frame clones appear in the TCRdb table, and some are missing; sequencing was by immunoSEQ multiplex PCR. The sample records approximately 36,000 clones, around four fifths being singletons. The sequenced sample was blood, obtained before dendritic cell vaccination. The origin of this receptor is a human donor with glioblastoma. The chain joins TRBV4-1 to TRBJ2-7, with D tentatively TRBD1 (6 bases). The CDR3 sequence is CASSQVWAGAYEQYF. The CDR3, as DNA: TGCGCCAGCAGCCAAGTCTGGGCAGGGGCCTACGAGCAGTACTTC.